Following are 20 T cell receptor beta chains from one sample sequenced in a study of CD8 T cells in ankylosing spondylitis. No antigen has been assigned to these receptors. TCRdb re-analysed the 5' RACE reads in MiXCR, keeping a single row per CDR3 protein. The table includes fewer than 250,000 distinct CDR3 sequences, 18% detected once. General observations from the study: Fewer than ten highly homologous variants made up a TCR beta motif, and this motif appeared characteristic of ankylosing spondylitis blood.

The sample comprised blood, either unsorted or a sorted T cell fraction (not recorded which). The source is a male donor with ankylosing spondylitis.

The CDR3 DNA is TGTGCCAGCAGTTTATCCCAGGAAACAGATACGCAGTATTTT. Protein: CASSLSQETDTQYF. The V gene is TRBV12-3 or TRBV12-4, the J gene TRBJ2-3; the D is unclear. The CDR3 has 14 amino acids. V was shortened by 2 bases and J by 3 bases, with 9 bases between the two germline ends.

This clonotype was found a few times. The CDR3 bases are TGTGCCAGCAGCATTGCGGGGAGTTTGGAGACCCAGTACTTC. This sequence encodes CASSIAGSLETQYF. This chain joins TRBV7-2 and TRBJ2-5; the D gene is possibly TRBD2 (6 bases). The CDR3 is 14 residues long. V lost 5 bases and J 5 bases, leaving 15 bases between the germline ends. Germline V lookup: CDR1 SGHTA, CDR2 FQGNSA.

V and J are TRBV6-1 and TRBJ2-1; 13 bases match TRBD2. The length of the CDR3 is 14 residues. With 8 bases clipped from V and 7 bases from J, the junction kept 5 bases outside the gene matches. Germline lookup yields CDR1 MNHNS and CDR2 SASEGT. The CDR3 loop is CASVRTSGSNEQFF. CDR3 coding DNA: TGTGCCAGCGTACGGACTAGCGGGAGTAATGAGCAGTTCTTC.

V usage is TRBV9 and J usage is TRBJ1-5; D is undetermined. CDR3 length equals 15 residues. The germline V and J ends were trimmed by 0 bases and 2 bases, with 9 bases remaining between them. Germline CDR1 is SGDLS and CDR2 is YYNGEE. This chain's CDR3 is CASSVGPEGNQPQHF. In DNA form, the CDR3 reads TGTGCCAGCAGCGTAGGGCCTGAGGGCAATCAGCCCCAGCATTTT.

In this sample, this clonotype turned up a few times. In DNA, the CDR3 is TGTGCCAGCAGCGTAGTGGCTAGAGGAAACTCCTACAATGAGCAGTTCTTC. Translating it yields CASSVVARGNSYNEQFF. This rearrangement joins TRBV9 to TRBJ2-1, with no clear D. The germline V gene encodes CDR1 SGDLS and CDR2 YYNGEE. V dropped 0 bases and J dropped 0 bases, with 13 bases sitting between them. The CDR3 loop spans 17 amino acids.

The chain employs TRBV7-8 and TRBJ2-1; 7 positions match TRBD1. CDR3 length: 15 residues. Germline V gene lookup returns CDR1 SGHVS and CDR2 FQNEAQ. V dropped 5 bases and J dropped 2; count of bases not matched to a gene: 6. In DNA, the CDR3 is TGTGCCAGCAGCCCTCTTGGACAGGCCTACAATGAGCAGTTCTTC. It specifies CASSPLGQAYNEQFF.

The sample holds many counts of this clonotype. For the CDR3, the DNA is TGTGCCAGCAGCCCAGGACAGGGGGCATACATTCAGTACTTC. Its translation: CASSPGQGAYIQYF. The rearrangement uses TRBV7-2 and TRBJ2-4, with TRBD1 matching over 11 bases. V gave up 5 bases and J gave up 8 bases; unmatched junction bases: 5. Germline CDR1 reads SGHTA; CDR2 reads FQGNSA. The CDR3 is made up of 14 amino acids.

Points on this clonotype: A much larger clone sits a single nucleotide away, making a read error possible. This chain links TRBV12-3 or TRBV12-4 with TRBJ1-5; no clear D. V lost 3 bases and J lost 3, with 3 bases in between. The CDR3 runs to 12 residues. The CDR3 loop is CASSFDNQPQHF. CDR3 coding DNA: TGTGCCAGCAGTTTTGACAATCAGCCCCAGCATTTT.

This chain connects TRBV6-5 to TRBJ2-2, with 7 bases aligning to TRBD2. J was trimmed by 2 bases and V by 2 bases; bases with no gene match: 5. The CDR3 is 16 amino acids. Per the germline V gene, CDR1 is MNHEY and CDR2 is SVGAGI. The DNA for the CDR3 is TGTGCCAGCAGTTACGGGCTAGCGGTAAACACCGGGGAGCTGTTTTTT. This encodes CASSYGLAVNTGELFF.

This clonotype was counted only a few times. The V gene is TRBV12-3 or TRBV12-4, the J gene TRBJ1-1; D possibly corresponds to TRBD1 (5 bases). CDR3 length equals 14 residues. Trimming left V 2 bases short and J 3 bases short, with 10 bases between. In DNA, the CDR3 is TGTGCCAGCAGTTTATCGATGGGGGACACTGAAGCTTTCTTT. It encodes CASSLSMGDTEAFF.

This clonotype occurred a few times. CDR3 region: CASSYNPGGYEQYF. The CDR3 DNA reads TGTGCCAGCAGTTACAATCCCGGAGGCTACGAGCAGTACTTC. The J gene is TRBJ2-7, the V gene TRBV6-2 or TRBV6-3; D is perhaps TRBD2 (5 bases). The CDR3 sequence is 14 residues long. V was clipped by 2 bases and J by 3 bases, with 11 bases between them. The germline V gene has CDR1 MNHEY and CDR2 SVGEGT.

CDR3 in DNA: TGCAGCGTTGGGAGGGACGGACCGAACACCGGGGAGCTGTTTTTT. It yields the protein CSVGRDGPNTGELFF. The V call is TRBV29-1, the J call TRBJ2-2; possibly TRBD2 for D (6 bases). V lost 4 bases and J 0 bases, leaving 12 bases between the germline ends. The germline gives CDR1 SQVTM, CDR2 ANQGSEA. The CDR3 length is 15 residues.

This clonotype was seen a few times. This chain uses TRBV9 with TRBJ1-3, with TRBD1 as a possible D gene (5 bases). The CDR3 contains 14 residues. CDR1 SGDLS and CDR2 YYNGEE come from the germline V gene. V was cut by 3 bases and J by 1 base, with 8 bases left in between. CDR3 in DNA: TGTGCCAGCAGCGGGGACCGTTCTGGAAACACCATATATTTT. It is translated as CASSGDRSGNTIYF. Using reference TRBV9 and TRBJ1-3 for the parts outside the CDR3, the full variable domain is DSGVTQTPKHLITATGQRVTLRCSPRSGDLSVYWYQQSLDQGLQFLIQYYNGEERAKGNILERFSAQQFPDLHSELNLSSLELGDSALYFCASSGDRSGNTIYFGEGSWLTVV.

This clonotype was counted only a few times. J is TRBJ2-3 and V is TRBV28, with D uncertain. CDR3 length equals 14 residues. Between the trimmed V and J ends, which lost 1 base and 2 bases, there was a span of 7 bases. Germline-derived CDR1 and CDR2 are MDHEN and SYDVKM. The CDR3 sequence: CASSLLEATDTQYF. DNA of the CDR3: TGTGCCAGCAGTTTATTAGAGGCCACAGATACGCAGTATTTT.

This clonotype was detected a few times. One end of the junction is discordant with germline, which a read error may explain. This chain uses TRBV6-2 or TRBV6-3 with TRBJ1-2; a weak D match, TRBD1 (5 bases). CDR1 MNHEY and CDR2 SVGEGT come from the germline V gene. The CDR3 has 13 amino acids. As DNA, the CDR3 is TGTGCCAGCAGTTACGCCCGGGACTACGGCTACACCTTC. It yields the protein CASSYARDYGYTF.

A few counts support this clonotype. The V gene is TRBV12-3 or TRBV12-4, the J gene TRBJ1-3; weak D call: TRBD1 (5 bases). The CDR3 spans 17 residues. Trimming cost V 1 base and J 2 bases, with 15 bases left between them. The CDR3 here is CASSLEGVISPGNTIYF. In DNA form, the CDR3 reads TGTGCCAGCAGTTTAGAAGGGGTCATATCACCTGGAAACACCATATATTTT.

The chain carries TRBV5-1 and TRBJ1-3, with D possibly being TRBD1 (6 bases). This CDR3 has 21 residues. Trimming pared 4 bases from V and 0 bases from J, leaving 29 bases between. Per the germline V gene, CDR1 is SGHRS and CDR2 is YFSETQ. The CDR3 sequence: CASSRTFATGRHPRSGNTIYF. The CDR3 DNA sequence: TGCGCCAGCAGCCGGACATTTGCGACAGGTCGGCACCCCCGCTCTGGAAACACCATATATTTT.

The chain has TRBV3-1 and TRBJ2-3; D is unclear. The CDR3 has 13 amino acids. CDR1 is LGHDT and CDR2 is YNNKEL in the germline V gene (reference sequence). The V end was cut by 4 bases, the J end by 0 bases, with 5 bases between. In DNA, the CDR3 is TGTGCCAGCAGCCCCCTTAGCACAGATACGCAGTATTTT. Translated: CASSPLSTDTQYF.

This rearrangement joins TRBV27 to TRBJ2-1; D call uncertain. V lost 10 bases, J lost 9 bases, and 13 bases lay in between. From germline, CDR1 is MNHEY and CDR2 SMNVEV (reference sequence). This CDR3 is 11 amino acids long. This chain's CDR3 is CATIFGVEQFF. CDR3 in DNA: TGTGCCACCATCTTTGGCGTTGAGCAGTTCTTC.

The chain links TRBV3-1 to TRBJ2-1; D remains ambiguous. The germline V and J ends were trimmed by 0 bases and 4 bases, with 16 bases remaining between them. The germline V gene encodes CDR1 LGHDT and CDR2 YNNKEL (reference sequence). The CDR3 sequence is 17 residues long. The CDR3 region is CASSQEPGLTTYNEQFF. CDR3 nucleotides: TGTGCCAGCAGCCAAGAGCCAGGTCTTACAACTTACAATGAGCAGTTCTTC.